The present entry profiles one T cell receptor (beta chain) with its context. The antigen remains undetermined. This entry is derived from a study of tumor-infiltrating lymphocytes in localized non-small cell lung cancer. The wider study: Resected tumor was paired with non-adjacent uninvolved lung from the same patient. Whole-study results and caveats: Not all patients were TCR sequenced, owing to tissue quantity.

Trimming took off 0 bases at V and 1 base at J, with 7 bases between the two ends. The germline V gene has CDR1 SGHRS and CDR2 YFSETQ. This CDR3 spans 15 amino acids. Assay used: immunoSEQ multiplex PCR; TCRdb lists only in-frame clones, some missing. The sample includes some 8,700 clones, approximately 71% of them seen just once. This sequence was found in a human donor with non-small cell lung cancer. This chain uses TRBV5-1 with TRBJ1-4, with a possible D match to TRBD1 (5 bases). Sequenced material: uninvolved lung tissue not adjacent to the tumor. The CDR3 loop is CASSLVGGTNEKLFF. The DNA for the CDR3 is TGCGCCAGCAGCTTGGTTGGGGGAACTAATGAAAAACTGTTTTTT.